Listed here is a single T cell receptor (beta chain). This record belongs to a study of T-cell memory formation after mild COVID-19. A single record per CDR3 protein comes from TCRdb applying MiXCR to the 5' RACE reads. The sample holds 150,000 to 200,000 distinct CDR3 sequences, 14% seen once. CDR1 SGHTA and CDR2 FQGTGA come from the germline V gene. V lost 5 bases to trimming and J lost 7 bases, with 18 bases between them. This CDR3 spans 15 amino acids. The chain couples TRBV7-3 to TRBJ2-1, with D possibly being TRBD1 (6 bases). The source material was PBMCs or a T cell subset sorted from them (not recorded which). This clonotype originated in an adult woman who had mild COVID-19 (a few samples of this study predate the infection). Cell type and time point are not known. CDR3 sequence (DNA): TGTGCCAGCAGCCCGATACAGGGTTTGAGGAATGAGCAGTTCTTC. This translates into CASSPIQGLRNEQFF.